These 2 T cell receptor beta chains were sequenced from one sample in a study of CD8+ T cells in alopecia areata. As the sequencing template, cDNA was produced by extracting RNA and reverse transcribing it. Measured with immunoSEQ multiplex PCR; TCRdb has only the in-frame clones, and not every one. The data contain around 190,000 clones, roughly 56% of them singletons. The sample consisted of CD8+ T cells sorted from blood. The receptors here all came from a human donor in good health.

This clone was counted only a few times. The chain joins TRBV27 to TRBJ2-3; 9 positions agree with TRBD1. Per germline, CDR1 MNHEY and CDR2 SMNVEV (reference sequence). Trimming cost V 6 bases and J 8 bases; bases outside gene matches: 3. The CDR3 is 12 residues long. The CDR3 nucleotides are TGTGCCAGCAGACAGGGGGCTAGTACGCAGTATTTT. It specifies CASRQGASTQYF.

The chain joins TRBV19 to TRBJ1-4, with D unclear. Germline CDR1 is LNHDA and CDR2 is SQIVND (reference sequence). The ends were cut back, 5 bases at V and 8 bases at J, with 9 bases in the middle. The CDR3 spans 12 residues. The CDR3 protein is CASSPDSEKLFF. DNA for the CDR3: TGTGCCAGTAGTCCAGACTCGGAAAAACTGTTTTTT.